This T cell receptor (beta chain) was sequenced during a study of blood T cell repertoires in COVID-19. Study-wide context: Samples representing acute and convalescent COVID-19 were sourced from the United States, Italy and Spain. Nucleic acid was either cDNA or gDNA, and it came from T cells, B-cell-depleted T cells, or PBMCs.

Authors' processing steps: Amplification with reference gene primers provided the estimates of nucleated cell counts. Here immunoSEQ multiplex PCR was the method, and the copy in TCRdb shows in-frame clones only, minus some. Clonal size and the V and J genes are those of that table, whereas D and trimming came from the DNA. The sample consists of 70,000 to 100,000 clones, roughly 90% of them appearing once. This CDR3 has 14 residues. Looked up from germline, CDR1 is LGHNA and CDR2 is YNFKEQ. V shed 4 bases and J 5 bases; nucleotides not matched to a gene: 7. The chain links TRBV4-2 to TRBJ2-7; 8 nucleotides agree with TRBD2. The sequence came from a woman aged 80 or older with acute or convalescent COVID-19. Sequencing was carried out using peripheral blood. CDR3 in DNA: TGTGCCAGCAGCCCCTTACGGGAGGGCCACGAGCAGTACTTC. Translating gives CASSPLREGHEQYF.